The 10 T cell receptor beta chains reported below all come from one sample, sequenced in a study of T cell responses to AZD1222 COVID-19 vaccine. The data were produced by immunoSEQ multiplex PCR, yet TCRdb's version contains in-frame clones alone and is incomplete. The sample lists around 250,000 clones, approximately 93% seen once, with around 0.57% in the top ten. The input for sequencing was peripheral blood, taken on day 0 of AZD1222 vaccination. These receptors all stem from an adult in good health.

This clone showed up just once. The rearrangement links TRBV7-9 to TRBJ1-2; D is uncertain. CDR3 length equals 14 residues. Trimming stripped 2 bases from V and 2 bases from J, with 9 bases between. Germline CDR1 SEHNR, CDR2 FQNEAQ (reference sequence). DNA for the CDR3: TGTGCCAGCAGCTTATCCCTATGGAACTATGGCTACACCTTC. Encoded protein: CASSLSLWNYGYTF.

The chain has TRBV5-6 and TRBJ2-7; a possible D gene is TRBD1 (6 bases). V lost 4 bases to trimming and J lost 2 bases, with 13 bases between them. The CDR3 is made up of 14 amino acids. In germline, CDR1 is SGHDT, CDR2 YYEEEE. The CDR3 DNA reads as TGTGCCAGCAGCCAAGACAGGTCAACCTACGAGCAGTACTTC. It yields the protein CASSQDRSTYEQYF.

Only one count was recorded for this clone. The genes are TRBV18 and TRBJ2-7; D ambiguous. CDR3 length equals 12 residues. V lost 4 bases and J 5 bases, leaving 9 bases between the germline ends. Germline CDR1 KGHSH, CDR2 LQKENI. CDR3: CASSQGYDEQYF. Here the CDR3 DNA reads TGTGCCAGCTCACAGGGTTACGACGAGCAGTACTTC.

V and J are TRBV10-1 and TRBJ2-7, with 7 bases identical to TRBD1. Trimming removed 3 bases from V and 3 bases from J; junction bases left unmatched: 8. Germline values: CDR1 WNHNN, CDR2 SYGVQD (reference sequence). There are 15 residues in the CDR3. The CDR3 DNA reads TGCGCCAGCAGTGATAGGGACAGAGGCTTCTACGAGCAGTACTTC. It is translated as CASSDRDRGFYEQYF.

The rearrangement links TRBV7-2 to TRBJ2-1, with 9 bases identical to TRBD2. The germline V gene encodes CDR1 SGHTA and CDR2 FQGNSA. The CDR3 covers 18 residues. Trimming removed 3 bases from V and 5 bases from J; junction bases left unmatched: 14. The CDR3 region is CASSFPSWGGGVNNEQFF. In DNA, the CDR3 is TGTGCCAGCAGCTTCCCCAGTTGGGGCGGGGGGGTTAACAATGAGCAGTTCTTC.

This chain connects TRBV28 to TRBJ1-2, with D perhaps matching TRBD1 (5 bases). This CDR3 has 14 amino acids. Trimming stripped 2 bases from V and 4 bases from J, with 11 bases between. Germline V gene data show CDR1 as MDHEN and CDR2 as SYDVKM. The CDR3 sequence: CASSLIGRAYGYTF. CDR3 sequence (DNA): TGTGCCAGCAGTTTAATCGGCAGGGCCTATGGCTACACCTTC.

V and J are TRBV6-5 and TRBJ1-1; D gene unclear. Germline CDR1 reads MNHEY; CDR2 reads SVGAGI. The ends were cut back, 7 bases at V and 5 bases at J, with 17 bases in the middle. The CDR3 has 14 amino acids. DNA for the CDR3: TGTGCCAGCACCGATGGAGGAAGAAGGACTGAAGCTTTCTTT. It yields the protein CASTDGGRRTEAFF.

This clone occurred a few times. V is TRBV2 and J is TRBJ2-4, with 8 bases fitting TRBD2. V shed 2 bases and J 2 bases; nucleotides not matched to a gene: 8. From germline, CDR1 is SNHLY and CDR2 FYNNEI. There are 17 residues in the CDR3. CDR3 nucleotides: TGTGCCAGCAGTGAACGGGTTGCGGGGGGAACCAAAAACATTCAGTACTTC. It is translated as CASSERVAGGTKNIQYF. Variable domain in full (rest from reference TRBV2 and TRBJ2-4): EPEVTQTPSHQVTQMGQEVILRCVPISNHLYFYWYRQILGQKVEFLVSFYNNEISEKSEIFDDQFSVERPDGSNFTLKIRSTKLEDSAMYFCASSERVAGGTKNIQYFGAGTRLSVL.

This chain connects TRBV25-1 to TRBJ2-2; 8 nucleotides match TRBD2. This CDR3 has 15 residues. After removal of 4 bases from V and 7 bases from J, the junction contained 8 bases not matched to a gene. Germline V gene lookup returns CDR1 MGHDK and CDR2 SYGVNS. In DNA form, the CDR3 reads TGTGCCAGCAGTGTTTCGGGGGGGCCGGTCGGGGAGCTGTTTTTT. Translated, it gives CASSVSGGPVGELFF.

The chain is built from TRBV7-8 and TRBJ1-3, with D possibly matching TRBD1 (5 bases). This CDR3 has 14 amino acids. Trimming took off 6 bases at V and 2 bases at J, with 11 bases between the two ends. Germline loops: CDR1 SGHVS, CDR2 FQNEAQ. CDR3: CASRLGTAGNTIYF. DNA for the CDR3: TGTGCCAGCAGGTTGGGGACGGCTGGAAACACCATATATTTT. The full variable domain, in which reference TRBV7-8 and TRBJ1-3 provide the parts outside the CDR3, is GAGVSQSPRYKVAKRGQDVALRCDPISGHVSLFWYQQALGQGPEFLTYFQNEAQLDKSGLPSDRFFAERPEGSVSTLKIQRTQQEDSAVYLCASRLGTAGNTIYFGEGSWLTVV.